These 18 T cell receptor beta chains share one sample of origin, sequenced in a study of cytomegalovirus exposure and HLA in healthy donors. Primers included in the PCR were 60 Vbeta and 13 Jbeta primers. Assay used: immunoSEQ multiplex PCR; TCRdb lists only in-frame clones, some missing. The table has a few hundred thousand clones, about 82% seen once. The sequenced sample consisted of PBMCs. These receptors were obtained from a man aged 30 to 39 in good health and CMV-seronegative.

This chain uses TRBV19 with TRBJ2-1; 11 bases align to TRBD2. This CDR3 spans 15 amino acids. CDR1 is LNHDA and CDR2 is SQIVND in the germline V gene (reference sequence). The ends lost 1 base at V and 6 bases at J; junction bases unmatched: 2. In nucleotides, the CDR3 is TGTGCCAGTAGTATAGGGACTAGCGGGTTCAATGAGCAGTTCTTC. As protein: CASSIGTSGFNEQFF.

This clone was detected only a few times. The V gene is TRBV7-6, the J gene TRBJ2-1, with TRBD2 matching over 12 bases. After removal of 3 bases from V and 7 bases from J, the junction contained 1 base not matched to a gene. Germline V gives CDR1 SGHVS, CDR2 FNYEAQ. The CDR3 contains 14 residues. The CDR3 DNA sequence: TGTGCCAGCAGCTTGGGGACTAGCGGGAATGAGCAGTTCTTC. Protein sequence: CASSLGTSGNEQFF.

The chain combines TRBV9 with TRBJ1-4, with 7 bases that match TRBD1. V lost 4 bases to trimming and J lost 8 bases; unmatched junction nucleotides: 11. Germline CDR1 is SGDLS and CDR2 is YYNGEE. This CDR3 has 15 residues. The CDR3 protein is CASSPTGESEEKLFF. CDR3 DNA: TGTGCCAGCAGCCCAACAGGGGAATCGGAAGAAAAACTGTTTTTT.

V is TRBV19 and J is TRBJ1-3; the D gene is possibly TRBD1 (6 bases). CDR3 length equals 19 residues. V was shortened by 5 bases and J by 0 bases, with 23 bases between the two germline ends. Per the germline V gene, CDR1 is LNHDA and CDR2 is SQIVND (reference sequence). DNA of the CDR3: TGTGCCAGTAGTCGGGTACTTACAGGGCCTGGGACCTCTGGAAACACCATATATTTT. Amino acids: CASSRVLTGPGTSGNTIYF.

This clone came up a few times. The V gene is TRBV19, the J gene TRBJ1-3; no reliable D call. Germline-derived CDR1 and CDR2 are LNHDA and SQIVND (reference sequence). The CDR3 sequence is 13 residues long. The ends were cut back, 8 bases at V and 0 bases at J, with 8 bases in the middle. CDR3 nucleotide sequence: TGTGCCAGTCCTGACAACTCTGGAAACACCATATATTTT. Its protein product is CASPDNSGNTIYF.

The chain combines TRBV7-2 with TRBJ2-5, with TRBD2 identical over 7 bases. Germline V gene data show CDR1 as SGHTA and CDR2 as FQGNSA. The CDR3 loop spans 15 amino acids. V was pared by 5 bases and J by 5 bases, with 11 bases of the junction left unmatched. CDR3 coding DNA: TGTGCCAGCAGCCCGGGGGTAGCGGGCGGGGAGACCCAGTACTTC. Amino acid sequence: CASSPGVAGGETQYF.

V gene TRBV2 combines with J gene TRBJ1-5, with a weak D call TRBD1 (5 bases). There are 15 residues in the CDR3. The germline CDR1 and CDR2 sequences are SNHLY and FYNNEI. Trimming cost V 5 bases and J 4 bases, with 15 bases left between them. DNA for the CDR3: TGTGCCAGCAGTCGGACGGGGGGTAGGAATCAGCCCCAGCATTTT. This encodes CASSRTGGRNQPQHF.

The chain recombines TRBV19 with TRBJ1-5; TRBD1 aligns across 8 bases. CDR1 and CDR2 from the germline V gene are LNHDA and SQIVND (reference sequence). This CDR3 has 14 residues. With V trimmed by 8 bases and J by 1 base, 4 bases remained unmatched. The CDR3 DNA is TGTGCCAGTGCGACAGGGGTGAGCAATCAGCCCCAGCATTTT. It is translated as CASATGVSNQPQHF.

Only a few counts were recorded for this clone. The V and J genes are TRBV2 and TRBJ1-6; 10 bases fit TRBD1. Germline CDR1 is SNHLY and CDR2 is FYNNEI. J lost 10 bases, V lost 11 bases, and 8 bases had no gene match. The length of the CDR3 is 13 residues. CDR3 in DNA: TGTGCCGGGGACGGGACAGGGGAATCACCCCTCCACTTT. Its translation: CAGDGTGESPLHF.

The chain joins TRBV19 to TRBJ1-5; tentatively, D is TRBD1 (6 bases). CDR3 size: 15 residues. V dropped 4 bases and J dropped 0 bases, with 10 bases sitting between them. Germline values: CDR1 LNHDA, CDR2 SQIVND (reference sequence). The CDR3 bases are TGTGCCAGTAGTAGACAGGTTAATAGCAATCAGCCCCAGCATTTT. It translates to CASSRQVNSNQPQHF.

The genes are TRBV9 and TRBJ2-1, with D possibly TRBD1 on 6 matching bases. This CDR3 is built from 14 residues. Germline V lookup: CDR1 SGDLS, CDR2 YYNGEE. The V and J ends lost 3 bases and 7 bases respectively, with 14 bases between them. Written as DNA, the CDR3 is TGTGCCAGCAGCGGGGGGCAGGGGTTTAATGAGCAGTTCTTC. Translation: CASSGGQGFNEQFF.

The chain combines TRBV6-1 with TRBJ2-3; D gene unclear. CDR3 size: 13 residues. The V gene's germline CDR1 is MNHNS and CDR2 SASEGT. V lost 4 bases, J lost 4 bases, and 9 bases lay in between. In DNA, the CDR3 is TGTGCCAGCAGTGTAGTGACTCCAGATACGCAGTATTTT. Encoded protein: CASSVVTPDTQYF.

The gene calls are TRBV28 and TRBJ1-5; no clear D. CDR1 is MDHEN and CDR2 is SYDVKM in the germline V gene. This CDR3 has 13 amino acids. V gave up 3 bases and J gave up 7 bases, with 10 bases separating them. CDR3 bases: TGTGCCAGCAGTTTGAAAGTAGAACAGCCCCAGCATTTT. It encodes CASSLKVEQPQHF.

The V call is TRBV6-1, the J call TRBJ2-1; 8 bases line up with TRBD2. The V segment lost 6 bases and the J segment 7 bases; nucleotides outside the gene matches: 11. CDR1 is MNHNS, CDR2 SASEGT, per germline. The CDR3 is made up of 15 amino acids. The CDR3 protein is CASSHRGGAGNEQFF. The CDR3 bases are TGTGCCAGCAGCCACCGGGGGGGCGCTGGGAATGAGCAGTTCTTC.

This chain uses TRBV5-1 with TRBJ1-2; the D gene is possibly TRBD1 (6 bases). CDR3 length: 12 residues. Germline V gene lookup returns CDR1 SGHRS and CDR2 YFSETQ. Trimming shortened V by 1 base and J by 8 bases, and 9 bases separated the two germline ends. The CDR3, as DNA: TGCGCCAGCAGCTTGACAGGGCTAGGCTACACCTTC. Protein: CASSLTGLGYTF. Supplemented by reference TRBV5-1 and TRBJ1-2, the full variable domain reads KAGVTQTPRYLIKTRGQQVTLSCSPISGHRSVSWYQQTPGQGLQFLFEYFSETQRNKGNFPGRFSGRQFSNSRSEMNVSTLELGDSALYLCASSLTGLGYTFGSGTRLTVV.

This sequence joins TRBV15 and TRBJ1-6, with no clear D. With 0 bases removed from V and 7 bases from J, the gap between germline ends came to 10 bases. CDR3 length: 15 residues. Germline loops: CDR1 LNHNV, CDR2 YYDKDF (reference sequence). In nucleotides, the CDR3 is TGTGCCACCAGCAGAGATCGGGGTAGGAATTCACCCCTCCACTTT. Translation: CATSRDRGRNSPLHF.

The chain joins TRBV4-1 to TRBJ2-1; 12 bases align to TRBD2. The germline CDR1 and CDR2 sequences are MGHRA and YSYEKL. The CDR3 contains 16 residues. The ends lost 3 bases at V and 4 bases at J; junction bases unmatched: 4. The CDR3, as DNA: TGCGCCAGCAGCCAGAGTCTAGCGGGGGGGTACAATGAGCAGTTCTTC. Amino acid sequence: CASSQSLAGGYNEQFF.

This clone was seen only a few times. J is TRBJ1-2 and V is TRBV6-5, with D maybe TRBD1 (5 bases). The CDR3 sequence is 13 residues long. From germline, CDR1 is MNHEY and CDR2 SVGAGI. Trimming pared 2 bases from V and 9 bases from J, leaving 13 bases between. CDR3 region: CASSYGGTVSYTF. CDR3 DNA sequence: TGTGCCAGCAGTTACGGGGGGACTGTGAGCTACACCTTC.